The 9 T cell receptor beta chains presented below share a single source sample, sequenced in a study of memory CD8 T cells in hepatitis C reinfection (dated by TCRdb to the late 2010s). What the time point label conveys for this sample: late/post reinfection, 12 to 24 weeks after detection. The sorted cells were sequenced directly ex vivo, without any in vitro expansion ahead of TCR sequencing. The method was the immunoSEQ multiplex PCR assay. Imported from immuneACCESS, the table was reduced by TCRdb to in-frame sequences with V and J called. These copies leave out some clones; in studies compared against another copy, an unresolved V gene accounts for under half, and the cause of the remainder is not known. Across this sample there are about 46,000 clones, with 80% to 90% seen only once. 0.72% of the sample is taken by the ten largest. Sequenced material: naive CD8+ T cells sorted from blood. What the cell subset or site label conveys for this sample: total naive CD8+CD45RO- T cells. The receptors stem from a man aged 18 to 30 with hepatitis C virus infection.

The chain joins TRBV27 to TRBJ2-1, with D perhaps matching TRBD2 (6 bases). The CDR3 totals 14 residues. CDR1 is MNHEY, CDR2 SMNVEV, per germline (reference sequence). V lost 3 bases to trimming and J lost 4 bases, with 10 bases between them. This CDR3 reads CASSFFGTYNEQFF. CDR3 DNA sequence: TGTGCCAGCAGTTTTTTCGGGACTTACAATGAGCAGTTCTTC.

The rearrangement joins TRBV27 to TRBJ1-6; weak D call: TRBD1 (5 bases). The CDR3 is 16 amino acids. The ends were cut back, 5 bases at V and 4 bases at J, with 15 bases in the middle. From germline, CDR1 is MNHEY and CDR2 SMNVEV (reference sequence). The CDR3 is CASSPTGGKYNSPLHF. In nucleotides, the CDR3 is TGTGCCAGCAGTCCAACAGGTGGGAAATATAATTCACCCCTCCACTTT.

V is TRBV18 and J is TRBJ1-2; 9 nucleotides agree with TRBD1. This CDR3 has 17 residues. Looked up from germline, CDR1 is KGHSH and CDR2 is LQKENI. Trimming took 3 bases from V and 0 from J; bases not matched to a gene: 8. CDR3 sequence (DNA): TGTGCCAGCTCACCGGCCGGGACAGGGTTTTCTAACTATGGCTACACCTTC. This codes for CASSPAGTGFSNYGYTF.

The chain combines TRBV2 with TRBJ2-5; 11 bases map to TRBD2. Per germline, CDR1 SNHLY and CDR2 FYNNEI. The J segment lost 3 bases and the V segment lost 5 bases, leaving 5 bases of the junction unmatched. The CDR3 extends over 15 amino acids. The CDR3 nucleotides read TGTGCCAGCAGTAAGACTAGCGGGAATGAAGAGACCCAGTACTTC. As protein: CASSKTSGNEETQYF. The whole variable domain, remainder taken from reference TRBV2 and TRBJ2-5, is EPEVTQTPSHQVTQMGQEVILRCVPISNHLYFYWYRQILGQKVEFLVSFYNNEISEKSEIFDDQFSVERPDGSNFTLKIRSTKLEDSAMYFCASSKTSGNEETQYFGPGTRLLVL.

The chain has TRBV7-9 and TRBJ2-5, with 7 bases fitting TRBD1. With the DNA end fitting TRBJ2-7 better, the J assignment may be wrong. In germline, CDR1 is SEHNR, CDR2 FQNEAQ (reference sequence). This CDR3 comprises 15 residues. The CDR3: CASSPPTGAYYEQYF. CDR3 DNA sequence: TGTGCCAGCAGCCCTCCCACAGGGGCGTACTACGAGCAGTACTTC.

This chain links TRBV10-2 with TRBJ2-7, with D maybe TRBD2 (6 bases). The germline V and J ends were trimmed by 2 bases and 4 bases, with 9 bases remaining between them. Germline-derived CDR1 and CDR2 are WSHSY and SAAADI. This CDR3 region has 13 residues. The CDR3: CASSEGSGYEQYF. In DNA, the CDR3 is TGCGCCAGCAGTGAGGGGAGCGGGTACGAGCAGTACTTC.

This chain links TRBV2 with TRBJ1-3, with 8 bases that match TRBD1. Looked up from germline, CDR1 is SNHLY and CDR2 is FYNNEI. V shed 7 bases and J 2 bases; nucleotides not matched to a gene: 13. This CDR3 is built from 17 residues. The CDR3 DNA reads TGTGCCAGCATTCAGGGGGCAGGGGGAACTGCTGGAAACACCATATATTTT. Translating gives CASIQGAGGTAGNTIYF.

J is TRBJ2-3 and V is TRBV11-3; the D gene is possibly TRBD1 (5 bases). The germline V gene has CDR1 SGHNT and CDR2 YENEEA. The length of the CDR3 is 13 residues. V dropped 1 base and J dropped 4 bases, with 6 bases sitting between them. The CDR3 DNA follows: TGTGCCAGCAGCTTAGGGACACCAGATACGCAGTATTTT. Translating it yields CASSLGTPDTQYF.

The genes are TRBV19 and TRBJ2-1; D remains ambiguous. The CDR3 is 15 amino acids. Germline-derived CDR1 and CDR2 are LNHDA and SQIVND (reference sequence). The V end lost 5 bases, the J end lost 0 bases, and 11 bases lay between the germline ends. The CDR3 protein is CASSALYASYNEQFF. The CDR3 region has the DNA TGTGCCAGTAGTGCCCTATATGCCTCCTACAATGAGCAGTTCTTC. The entire variable domain, with the rest obtained from reference TRBV19 and TRBJ2-1, is as follows: DGGITQSPKYLFRKEGQNVTLSCEQNLNHDAMYWYRQDPGQGLRLIYYSQIVNDFQKGDIAEGYSVSREKKESFPLTVTSAQKNPTAFYLCASSALYASYNEQFFGPGTRLTVL.